This is a list of T cell receptor beta chains from one sample in a study of cytomegalovirus exposure and HLA in healthy donors. Assay used: immunoSEQ multiplex PCR; TCRdb lists only in-frame clones, some missing. The table has 150,000 or so clones, 60% to 85% seen once; the top ten hold around 3%. The sequenced sample consisted of PBMCs. The receptors were sampled from a woman between 50 and 59 years old in good health and CMV-seropositive. Each CDR3 is given with its conserved first and last residue. The D gene is left open where the match is weak. Clone size is not always given. Where it is, it says once, few, many or a class for expanded clones.

v_gene: TRBV2
j_gene: TRBJ1-1
abundance: .
d_gene: .
len: 14
CDR3nt: TGTGCCAGCAGTCCGGAAGGGAGGGACACTGAAGCTTTCTTT
CDR3aa: CASSPEGRDTEAFF

v_gene: TRBV4-3
j_gene: TRBJ2-3
abundance: .
d_gene: .
len: 17
CDR3nt: TGCGCCAGCAGCCAAGATCGAGGCAGGGGATGGACAGATACGCAGTATTTT
CDR3aa: CASSQDRGRGWTDTQYF

v_gene: TRBV30
j_gene: TRBJ1-2
abundance: .
d_gene: TRBD1
len: 12
CDR3nt: TGTGCCCGTTACAGGGGTTCGGATGGCTACACCTTC
CDR3aa: CARYRGSDGYTF

v_gene: TRBV9
j_gene: TRBJ1-2
abundance: .
d_gene: TRBD1
len: 14
CDR3nt: TGTGCCAGCAGCGTAAGGACAGGGACGGCCGGCTACACCTTC
CDR3aa: CASSVRTGTAGYTF

v_gene: TRBV9
j_gene: TRBJ1-1
abundance: .
d_gene: TRBD1
len: 15
CDR3nt: TGTGCCAGCAGCCCACAGGACAGGATGAACACTGAAGCTTTCTTT
CDR3aa: CASSPQDRMNTEAFF

v_gene: TRBV2
j_gene: TRBJ1-2
abundance: few
d_gene: TRBD1
len: 15
CDR3nt: TGTGCCAGCAGTGAGGGCGGACAGGTTTTCTATGGCTACACCTTC
CDR3aa: CASSEGGQVFYGYTF

v_gene: TRBV7-2
j_gene: TRBJ2-1
abundance: .
d_gene: TRBD2
len: 15
CDR3nt: TGTGCCAGCAGCCCGGGACTAGCGGGAGGTAATGAGCAGTTCTTC
CDR3aa: CASSPGLAGGNEQFF

v_gene: TRBV4-2
j_gene: TRBJ1-2
abundance: .
d_gene: .
len: 12
CDR3nt: TGTGCCAGCAGCCAAGTGGAGAGTGGCTACACCTTC
CDR3aa: CASSQVESGYTF

v_gene: TRBV4-2
j_gene: TRBJ2-5
abundance: .
d_gene: TRBD1
len: 16
CDR3nt: TGTGCCAGCAGCCAAACTCCTACAGGGGGCGGCGAGACCCAGTACTTC
CDR3aa: CASSQTPTGGGETQYF

v_gene: TRBV12-5
j_gene: TRBJ1-4
abundance: .
d_gene: .
len: 14
CDR3nt: TGTGCTAGTGGTTTGGACCCCGGGTCTGAAAAACTGTTTTTT
CDR3aa: CASGLDPGSEKLFF

v_gene: TRBV2
j_gene: TRBJ1-4
abundance: .
d_gene: TRBD1
len: 13
CDR3nt: TGTGCCAGTCGGACAGGGCCTAATGAAAAACTGTTTTTT
CDR3aa: CASRTGPNEKLFF

v_gene: TRBV27
j_gene: TRBJ2-5
abundance: .
d_gene: .
len: 15
CDR3nt: TGTGCCAGCAGTCCTCGTTTGAGGAGGCAAGAGACCCAGTACTTC
CDR3aa: CASSPRLRRQETQYF

v_gene: TRBV19
j_gene: TRBJ2-3
abundance: .
d_gene: .
len: 17
CDR3nt: TGTGCCAGTAGTATAAGAGGGGGAAGGGGCAACACAGATACGCAGTATTTT
CDR3aa: CASSIRGGRGNTDTQYF

v_gene: TRBV7-2
j_gene: TRBJ2-7
abundance: .
d_gene: TRBD2
len: 18
CDR3nt: TGTGCCAGCAGCCCCTGGGGCGGGGGGATCTCCCCCAGCTACGAGCAGTACTTC
CDR3aa: CASSPWGGGISPSYEQYF

v_gene: TRBV18
j_gene: TRBJ2-7
abundance: .
d_gene: .
len: 12
CDR3nt: TGTGCCAGCTCACCGGCGGACTACGAGCAGTACTTC
CDR3aa: CASSPADYEQYF

v_gene: TRBV4-3
j_gene: TRBJ2-3
abundance: .
d_gene: TRBD2
len: 21
CDR3nt: TGCGCCAGCAGCCAAGATTGGACTAGCGGGAGCTTTCTGGCGGGCACAGATACGCAGTATTTT
CDR3aa: CASSQDWTSGSFLAGTDTQYF

v_gene: TRBV4-3
j_gene: TRBJ1-3
abundance: .
d_gene: .
len: 14
CDR3nt: TGCGCCAGCAGCCAAATGCCCGGGGGGGACACCATATATTTT
CDR3aa: CASSQMPGGDTIYF

v_gene: TRBV19
j_gene: TRBJ2-7
abundance: .
d_gene: TRBD2
len: 18
CDR3nt: TGTGCCAGTAGTCTGAGGCAAGACCCCGGCGGGAGCTCCTACGAGCAGTACTTC
CDR3aa: CASSLRQDPGGSSYEQYF

v_gene: TRBV5-4
j_gene: TRBJ1-1
abundance: few
d_gene: .
len: 16
CDR3nt: TGTGCCAGCAGCTTGGGGGGGGGCGTTATGAACACTGAAGCTTTCTTT
CDR3aa: CASSLGGGVMNTEAFF

v_gene: TRBV9
j_gene: TRBJ1-5
abundance: .
d_gene: .
len: 15
CDR3nt: TGTGCCAGCAGCGGATCTTCCCTGCCTGGGGCGCCCCAGCATTTT
CDR3aa: CASSGSSLPGAPQHF

v_gene: TRBV6-5
j_gene: TRBJ2-1
abundance: .
d_gene: TRBD2
len: 13
CDR3nt: TGTGCCAGCAGCCCGGGGGGGCTCGGAAGGAGCTTCTTC
CDR3aa: CASSPGGLGRSFF

v_gene: TRBV7-2
j_gene: TRBJ1-6
abundance: .
d_gene: TRBD1
len: 15
CDR3nt: TGTGCCAGCAGCTTAGTTGGGACAGATAATTCACCCCTCCACTTT
CDR3aa: CASSLVGTDNSPLHF

v_gene: TRBV7-2
j_gene: TRBJ2-3
abundance: .
d_gene: TRBD1
len: 18
CDR3nt: TGTGCCAGCAGCTCCGATTCTGTCCGGGACAGTAGCACAGATACGCAGTATTTT
CDR3aa: CASSSDSVRDSSTDTQYF

v_gene: TRBV7-8
j_gene: TRBJ1-5
abundance: .
d_gene: TRBD1
len: 16
CDR3nt: TGTGCCAGCAGCTTAGCGGGACAGGGTGACTTCCAGCCCCAGCATTTT
CDR3aa: CASSLAGQGDFQPQHF

v_gene: TRBV30
j_gene: TRBJ1-4
abundance: once
d_gene: .
len: 14
CDR3nt: TGTGCCTTTTGGGGGCAGGGGTGGGGTGAAAAACTGTTTTTT
CDR3aa: CAFWGQGWGEKLFF

v_gene: TRBV5-1
j_gene: TRBJ2-5
abundance: .
d_gene: .
len: 13
CDR3nt: TGCGCCAGCAGCAACGAGGATCGAGAGACCCAGTACTTC
CDR3aa: CASSNEDRETQYF

v_gene: TRBV18
j_gene: TRBJ2-1
abundance: .
d_gene: TRBD2
len: 17
CDR3nt: TGTGCCAGCCACGCCCATAGCCGTGGGGCGGGAGGCAATGAGCAGTTCTTC
CDR3aa: CASHAHSRGAGGNEQFF

v_gene: TRBV4-3
j_gene: TRBJ2-3
abundance: few
d_gene: .
len: 15
CDR3nt: TGCGCCAGCAGCCAAGGAGTAACTAGCACAGATACGCAGTATTTT
CDR3aa: CASSQGVTSTDTQYF

v_gene: TRBV11-3
j_gene: TRBJ2-7
abundance: .
d_gene: .
len: 15
CDR3nt: TGTGCCAGCAGTCCCGGGACACTCGTCTCCTACGAGCAGTACTTC
CDR3aa: CASSPGTLVSYEQYF

v_gene: TRBV4-3
j_gene: TRBJ1-2
abundance: .
d_gene: .
len: 18
CDR3nt: TGCGCCAGCAGCCCGTATCTCGGTGGGGGCGGGTTGGCCTATGGCTACACCTTC
CDR3aa: CASSPYLGGGGLAYGYTF

v_gene: TRBV6-1
j_gene: TRBJ2-1
abundance: once
d_gene: TRBD1
len: 13
CDR3nt: TGTGCCTCTGGCCGGGACAGCTACAATGAGCAGTTCTTC
CDR3aa: CASGRDSYNEQFF

v_gene: TRBV2
j_gene: TRBJ2-7
abundance: .
d_gene: TRBD2
len: 13
CDR3nt: TGTGCCAGCACACTAAGGCGGGGGGGCGAGCAGTACTTC
CDR3aa: CASTLRRGGEQYF

v_gene: TRBV7-9
j_gene: TRBJ2-5
abundance: .
d_gene: .
len: 15
CDR3nt: TGTGCCAGCAGCTTACAGGGCAGAAGGGGAGAGACCCAGTACTTC
CDR3aa: CASSLQGRRGETQYF

v_gene: TRBV5-1
j_gene: TRBJ2-2
abundance: .
d_gene: TRBD1
len: 15
CDR3nt: TGCGCCAGCAGGACGGGACAGGGAGACACCGGGGAGCTGTTTTTT
CDR3aa: CASRTGQGDTGELFF

v_gene: TRBV7-2
j_gene: TRBJ1-2
abundance: .
d_gene: TRBD1
len: 12
CDR3nt: TGTGCCAGCAGCCTCTCAGGGGGTGGCTACACCTTC
CDR3aa: CASSLSGGGYTF

v_gene: TRBV7-9
j_gene: TRBJ2-5
abundance: many
d_gene: .
len: 15
CDR3nt: TGTGCCAGCAGCTTAAAGAGAGGGGGATATGAGACCCAGTACTTC
CDR3aa: CASSLKRGGYETQYF

v_gene: TRBV11-2
j_gene: TRBJ1-2
abundance: .
d_gene: .
len: 15
CDR3nt: TGTGCCAGCAGCCCACTTCGGGGGGTCGGGTTTGGCTACACCTTC
CDR3aa: CASSPLRGVGFGYTF

v_gene: TRBV7-2
j_gene: TRBJ2-2
abundance: .
d_gene: TRBD2
len: 16
CDR3nt: TGTGCCAGCAGCTTAGTGGCGGGAGGAGACACCGGGGAGCTGTTTTTT
CDR3aa: CASSLVAGGDTGELFF

v_gene: TRBV5-1
j_gene: TRBJ1-2
abundance: .
d_gene: TRBD1
len: 17
CDR3nt: TGCGCCAGCAGCTTGGCCTTCGGACAGGCTGAAGTAAGTGGCTACACCTTC
CDR3aa: CASSLAFGQAEVSGYTF

v_gene: TRBV5-4
j_gene: TRBJ2-3
abundance: .
d_gene: TRBD2
len: 16
CDR3nt: TGTGCCAGCAGCTACCCCCCAGCGGGAGGGACAGATACGCAGTATTTT
CDR3aa: CASSYPPAGGTDTQYF

v_gene: TRBV2
j_gene: TRBJ1-5
abundance: once
d_gene: TRBD1
len: 16
CDR3nt: TGTGCCAGCAGTGTGTTCCGGGACAGGGGTGAACAGCCCCAGCATTTT
CDR3aa: CASSVFRDRGEQPQHF

v_gene: TRBV7-2
j_gene: TRBJ2-3
abundance: few
d_gene: TRBD1
len: 15
CDR3nt: TGTGCCAGCAGTCCTGACAGGGGCTCCACAGATACGCAGTATTTT
CDR3aa: CASSPDRGSTDTQYF

v_gene: TRBV7-2
j_gene: TRBJ2-6
abundance: few
d_gene: TRBD2
len: 17
CDR3nt: TGTGCCAGCAGCTTACAGACTAGCTACTCTGGGGCCAACGTCCTGACTTTC
CDR3aa: CASSLQTSYSGANVLTF

v_gene: TRBV7-9
j_gene: TRBJ2-1
abundance: once
d_gene: TRBD1
len: 15
CDR3nt: TGTTCCAGCAGCTCGACAGGGCTTCGCTACAATGAGCAGTTCTTC
CDR3aa: CSSSSTGLRYNEQFF

v_gene: TRBV5-8
j_gene: TRBJ2-5
abundance: .
d_gene: .
len: 14
CDR3nt: TGTGCCAGCAGAGCCCTGGGGGCGTTGGAGACCCAGTACTTC
CDR3aa: CASRALGALETQYF

v_gene: TRBV7-2
j_gene: TRBJ2-4
abundance: .
d_gene: .
len: 17
CDR3nt: TGTGCCAGCAGCTTAGGGAATGCATTTCTAGCCAAAAACAGTCAGTACTTC
CDR3aa: CASSLGNAFLAKNSQYF

v_gene: TRBV11-3
j_gene: TRBJ1-3
abundance: .
d_gene: TRBD1
len: 17
CDR3nt: TGTGCCAGCAGCTTCAGGGGGCAGGGACGTATCGGAAACACCATATATTTT
CDR3aa: CASSFRGQGRIGNTIYF

v_gene: TRBV5-1
j_gene: TRBJ1-5
abundance: .
d_gene: TRBD1
len: 14
CDR3nt: TGCGCCAGCAGCGCAAGACAGGGGGGGCAGCCCCAGCATTTT
CDR3aa: CASSARQGGQPQHF

v_gene: TRBV19
j_gene: TRBJ2-1
abundance: once
d_gene: TRBD2
len: 16
CDR3nt: TGTGCCAGTAGTACTCCCCTAGCGGGAGACATATATGAGCAGTTCTTC
CDR3aa: CASSTPLAGDIYEQFF

v_gene: TRBV19
j_gene: TRBJ1-1
abundance: .
d_gene: .
len: 13
CDR3nt: TGTGCCAGTAGTACAACAGGGAACACTGAAGCTTTCTTT
CDR3aa: CASSTTGNTEAFF

v_gene: TRBV6-5
j_gene: TRBJ2-7
abundance: .
d_gene: .
len: 15
CDR3nt: TGTGCCAGCAGTTACTCCCGGGTTCCTCAGGGGGAGCAGTACTTC
CDR3aa: CASSYSRVPQGEQYF

v_gene: TRBV12-5
j_gene: TRBJ1-2
abundance: .
d_gene: .
len: 14
CDR3nt: TGTGCTAGTGCCAGGCGCAGGGATAACTATGGCTACACCTTC
CDR3aa: CASARRRDNYGYTF